These T cell receptor beta chains were read from a single sample in a study of T-cell memory formation after mild COVID-19. A single record per CDR3 protein comes from TCRdb applying MiXCR to the 5' RACE reads. The table has hundreds of thousands of distinct CDR3 sequences, roughly 15% seen once. The sample taken for sequencing was PBMCs or a T cell subset sorted from them (not recorded which). The receptor set was obtained from a man between 18 and 29 years old who had mild COVID-19 (a few samples of this study predate the infection). Cell type and time point are not known. Each CDR3 is given with its conserved first and last residue. The D gene is left open where the match is weak. Only some rows state a clone size, as once, few, many or a class for expanded clones.

>TRBV4-3|TRBJ2-5|TRBD2|many
CASSQGLARETQYF
TGCGCCAGCAGCCAAGGACTAGCACGGGAGACCCAGTACTTC
>TRBV6-2/TRBV6-3|TRBJ1-1|.|.
CASSHQGEANTEAFF
TGTGCCAGCAGTCATCAGGGAGAGGCGAACACTGAAGCTTTCTTT
>TRBV28|TRBJ2-1|.|.
CASSRVSSYNEQFF
TGTGCCAGTAGTAGGGTGAGCTCCTACAATGAGCAGTTCTTC
>TRBV10-3|TRBJ1-3|.|.
CAIREQARNTIYF
TGTGCCATCAGGGAACAGGCGAGAAACACCATATATTTT
>TRBV13|TRBJ1-2|.|few
CASSLGTSGYGYTF
TGTGCCAGCAGCTTAGGCACGTCTGGCTATGGCTACACCTTC
>TRBV4-1|TRBJ2-3|TRBD2|.
CASSRAGVDTQYF
TGCGCCAGCAGCCGCGCGGGGGTGGATACGCAGTATTTT
>TRBV7-6|TRBJ2-7|.|.
CASSLWASGEQYF
TGTGCCAGCAGCTTATGGGCTAGTGGAGAGCAGTACTTC
>TRBV28|TRBJ1-5|TRBD1|few
CASSYVGTGGNQPQHF
TGTGCCAGCAGCTATGTCGGGACAGGGGGCAATCAGCCCCAGCATTTT
>TRBV4-3|TRBJ2-2|.|.
CASSQDAGELFF
TGCGCCAGCAGCCAAGATGCCGGGGAGCTGTTTTTT
>TRBV20-1|TRBJ1-5|.|.
CSASPRIGNQPQHF
TGCAGTGCTAGTCCGAGAATTGGCAATCAGCCCCAGCATTTT
>TRBV5-1|TRBJ1-5|.|few
CASTQVVGSSTDTQHF
TGCGCCAGCACCCAAGTTGTAGGGAGCAGCACAGATACGCAGCATTTT
>TRBV11-2|TRBJ1-4|.|.
CASSQRWVGEKLFF
TGTGCCAGCAGCCAGAGGTGGGTCGGTGAAAAACTGTTTTTT
>TRBV6-5|TRBJ1-1|.|few
CASSGPGNTEAFF
TGTGCCAGCAGCGGACCGGGAAACACTGAAGCTTTCTTT
>TRBV3-1|TRBJ1-1|.|few
CASSQEGGWTEAFF
TGTGCCAGCAGCCAAGAAGGGGGTTGGACTGAAGCTTTCTTT
>TRBV27|TRBJ2-2|.|.
CASAPEGWRTGELFF
TGTGCCAGCGCCCCCGAAGGGTGGAGAACCGGGGAGCTGTTTTTT
>TRBV5-6|TRBJ2-5|.|many
CASSLGKGTQYF
TGTGCCAGCAGCTTAGGGAAAGGGACCCAGTACTTC
>TRBV6-1|TRBJ1-5|.|.
CASGQINQPQHF
TGTGCCAGCGGACAGATCAATCAGCCCCAGCATTTT
>TRBV7-9|TRBJ2-1|.|.
CASSTGTARTDEQFF
TGTGCCAGCAGCACAGGTACCGCCAGAACAGATGAGCAGTTCTTC
>TRBV19|TRBJ1-2|.|many
CASSVDNYGYTF
TGTGCCAGTAGTGTAGACAACTATGGCTACACCTTC